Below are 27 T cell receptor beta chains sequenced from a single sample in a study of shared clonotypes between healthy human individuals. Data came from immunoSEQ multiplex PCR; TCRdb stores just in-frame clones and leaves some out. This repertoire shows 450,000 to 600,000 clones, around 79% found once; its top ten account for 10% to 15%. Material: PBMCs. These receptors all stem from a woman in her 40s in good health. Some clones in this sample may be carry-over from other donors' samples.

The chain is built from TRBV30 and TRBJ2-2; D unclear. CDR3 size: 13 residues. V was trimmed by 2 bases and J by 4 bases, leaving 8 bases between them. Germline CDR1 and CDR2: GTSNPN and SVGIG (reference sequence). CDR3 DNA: TGTGCCTGGAGTCAATGGGGCACCGGGGAGCTGTTTTTT. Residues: CAWSQWGTGELFF.

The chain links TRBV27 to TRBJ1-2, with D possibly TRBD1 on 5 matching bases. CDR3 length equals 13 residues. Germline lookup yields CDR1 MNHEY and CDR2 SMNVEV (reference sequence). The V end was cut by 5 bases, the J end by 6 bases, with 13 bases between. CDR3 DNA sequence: TGTGCCAGCAGTCAATCGACAGCAGATGGCTACACCTTC. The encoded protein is CASSQSTADGYTF.

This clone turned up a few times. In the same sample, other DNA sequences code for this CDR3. CDR3 in DNA: TGCGCCAGCAGCTTCCAGGGGAACACTGAAGCTTTCTTT. This translates into CASSFQGNTEAFF. V gene TRBV5-1 combines with J gene TRBJ1-1; TRBD1 is a possible D gene (5 bases). The germline V gene has CDR1 SGHRS and CDR2 YFSETQ. The CDR3 is 13 amino acids. Trimming pared 2 bases from V and 1 base from J, leaving 6 bases between.

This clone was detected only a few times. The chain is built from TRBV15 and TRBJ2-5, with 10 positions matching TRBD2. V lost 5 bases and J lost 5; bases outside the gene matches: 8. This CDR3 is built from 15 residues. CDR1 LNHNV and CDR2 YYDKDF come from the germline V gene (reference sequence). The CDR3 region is CATSPKREGWETQYF. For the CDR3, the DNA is TGTGCCACCAGCCCCAAGCGGGAGGGATGGGAGACCCAGTACTTC.

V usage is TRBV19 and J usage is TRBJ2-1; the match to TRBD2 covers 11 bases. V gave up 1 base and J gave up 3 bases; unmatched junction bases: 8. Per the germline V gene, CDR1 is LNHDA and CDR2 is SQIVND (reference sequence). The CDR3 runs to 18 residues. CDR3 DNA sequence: TGTGCCAGTAGTATAGCTCGTAGCGGGAGGGCCCTCTACAATGAGCAGTTCTTC. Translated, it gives CASSIARSGRALYNEQFF. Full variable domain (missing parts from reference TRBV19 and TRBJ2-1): DGGITQSPKYLFRKEGQNVTLSCEQNLNHDAMYWYRQDPGQGLRLIYYSQIVNDFQKGDIAEGYSVSREKKESFPLTVTSAQKNPTAFYLCASSIARSGRALYNEQFFGPGTRLTVL.

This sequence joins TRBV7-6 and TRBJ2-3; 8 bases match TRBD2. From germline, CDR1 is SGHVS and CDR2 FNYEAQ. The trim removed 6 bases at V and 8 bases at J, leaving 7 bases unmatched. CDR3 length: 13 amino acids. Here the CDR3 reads CASRQLAAPTQYF. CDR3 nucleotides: TGTGCCAGCAGACAACTAGCGGCGCCTACGCAGTATTTT.

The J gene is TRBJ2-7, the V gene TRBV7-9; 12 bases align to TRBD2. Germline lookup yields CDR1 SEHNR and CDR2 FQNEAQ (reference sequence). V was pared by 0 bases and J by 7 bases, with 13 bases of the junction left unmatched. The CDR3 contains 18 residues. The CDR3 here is CASSLAGLLAGGPREQYF. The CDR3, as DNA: TGTGCCAGCAGCTTAGCAGGGCTCCTAGCGGGAGGGCCGAGGGAGCAGTACTTC. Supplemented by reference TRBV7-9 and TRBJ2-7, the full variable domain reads DTGVSQNPRHKITKRGQNVTFRCDPISEHNRLYWYRQTLGQGPEFLTYFQNEAQLEKSRLLSDRFSAERPKGSFSTLEIQRTEQGDSAMYLCASSLAGLLAGGPREQYFGPGTRLTVT.

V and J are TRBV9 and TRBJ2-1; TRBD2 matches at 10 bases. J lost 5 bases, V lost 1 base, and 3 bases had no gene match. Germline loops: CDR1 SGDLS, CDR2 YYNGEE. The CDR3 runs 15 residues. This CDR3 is CASSVTGTSDNEQFF. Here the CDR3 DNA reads TGTGCCAGCAGCGTAACCGGGACTAGCGACAATGAGCAGTTCTTC.

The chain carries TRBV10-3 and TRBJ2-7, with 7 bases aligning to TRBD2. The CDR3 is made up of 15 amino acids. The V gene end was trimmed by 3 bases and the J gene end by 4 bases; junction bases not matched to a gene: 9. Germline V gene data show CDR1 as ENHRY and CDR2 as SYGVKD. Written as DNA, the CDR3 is TGTGCCATCAGTGATATTCGGGAGGACGGGTACGAGCAGTACTTC. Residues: CAISDIREDGYEQYF.

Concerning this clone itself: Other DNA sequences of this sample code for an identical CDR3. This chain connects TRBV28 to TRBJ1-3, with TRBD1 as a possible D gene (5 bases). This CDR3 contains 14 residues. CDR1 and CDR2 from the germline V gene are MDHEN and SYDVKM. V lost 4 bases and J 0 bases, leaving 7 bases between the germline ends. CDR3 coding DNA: TGTGCCAGCAGTTCAGGGAGCTCTGGAAACACCATATATTTT. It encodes CASSSGSSGNTIYF.

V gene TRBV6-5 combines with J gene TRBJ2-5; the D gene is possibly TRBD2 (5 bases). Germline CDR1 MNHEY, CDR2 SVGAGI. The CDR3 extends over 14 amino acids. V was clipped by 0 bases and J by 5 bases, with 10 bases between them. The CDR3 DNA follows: TGTGCCAGCAGTTACTCTTTCGGCGGGGAGACCCAGTACTTC. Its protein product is CASSYSFGGETQYF.

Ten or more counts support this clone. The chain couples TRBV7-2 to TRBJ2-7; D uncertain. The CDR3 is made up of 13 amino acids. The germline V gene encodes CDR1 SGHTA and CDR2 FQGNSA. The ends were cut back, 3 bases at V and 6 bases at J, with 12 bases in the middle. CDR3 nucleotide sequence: TGTGCCAGCAGCTTGGGTTGGTTGGGCGAGCAGTACTTC. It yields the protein CASSLGWLGEQYF.

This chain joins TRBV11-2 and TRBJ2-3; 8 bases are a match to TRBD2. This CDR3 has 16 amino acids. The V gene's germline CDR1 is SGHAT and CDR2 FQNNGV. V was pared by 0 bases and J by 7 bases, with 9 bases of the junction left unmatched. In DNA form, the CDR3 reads TGTGCCAGCAGCTTAGATTGGGGACTAGTTCAAAATACGCAGTATTTT. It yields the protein CASSLDWGLVQNTQYF.

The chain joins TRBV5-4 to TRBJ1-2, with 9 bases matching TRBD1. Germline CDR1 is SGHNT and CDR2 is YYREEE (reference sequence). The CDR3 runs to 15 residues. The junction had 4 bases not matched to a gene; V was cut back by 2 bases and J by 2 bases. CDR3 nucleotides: TGTGCCAGCAGCTTTCAGGGACAGGGAAACTATGGCTACACCTTC. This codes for CASSFQGQGNYGYTF. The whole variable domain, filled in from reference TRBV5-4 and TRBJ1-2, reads ETGVTQSPTHLIKTRGQQVTLRCSSQSGHNTVSWYQQALGQGPQFIFQYYREEENGRGNFPPRFSGLQFPNYSSELNVNALELDDSALYLCASSFQGQGNYGYTFGSGTRLTVV.

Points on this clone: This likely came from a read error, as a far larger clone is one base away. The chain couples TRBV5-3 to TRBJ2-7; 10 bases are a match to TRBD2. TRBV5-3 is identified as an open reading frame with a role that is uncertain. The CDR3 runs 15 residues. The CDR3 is CVRSLAPGTSVPWPF. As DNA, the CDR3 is TGTGTCAGAAGCTTGGCCCCCGGGACTAGCGTACCCTGGCCCTTC.

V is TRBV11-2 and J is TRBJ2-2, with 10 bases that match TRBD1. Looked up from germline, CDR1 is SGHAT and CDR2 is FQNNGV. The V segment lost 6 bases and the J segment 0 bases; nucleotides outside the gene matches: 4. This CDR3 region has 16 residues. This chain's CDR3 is CASRTGTGANTGELFF. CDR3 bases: TGTGCCAGCAGAACCGGGACAGGGGCGAACACCGGGGAGCTGTTTTTT.

The CDR3 sequence is CASSTGTRLFDEQFF. CDR3 nucleotide sequence: TGCGCCAGCAGCACCGGGACTAGATTATTCGATGAGCAGTTCTTC. The chain is built from TRBV5-1 and TRBJ2-1, with 8 bases matching TRBD2. V shed 4 bases, J shed 8 bases, and the junction held 11 bases outside the gene matches. There are 15 residues in the CDR3. Germline CDR1 and CDR2: SGHRS and YFSETQ.

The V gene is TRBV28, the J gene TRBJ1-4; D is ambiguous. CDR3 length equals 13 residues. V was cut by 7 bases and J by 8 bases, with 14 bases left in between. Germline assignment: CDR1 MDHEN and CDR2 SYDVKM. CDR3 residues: CASTYGIGEKLFF. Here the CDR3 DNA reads TGTGCCAGCACCTATGGTATTGGAGAAAAACTGTTTTTT.

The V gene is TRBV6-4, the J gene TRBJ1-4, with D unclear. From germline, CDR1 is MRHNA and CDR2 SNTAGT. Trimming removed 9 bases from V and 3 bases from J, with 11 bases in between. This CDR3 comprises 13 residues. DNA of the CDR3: TGTGCCAGTTCGGTGCGCTCTAATGAAAAACTGTTTTTT. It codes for CASSVRSNEKLFF.

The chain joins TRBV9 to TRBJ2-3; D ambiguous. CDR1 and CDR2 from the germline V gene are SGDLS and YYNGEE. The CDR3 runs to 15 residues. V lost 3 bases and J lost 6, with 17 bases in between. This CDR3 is CASSARVVEEDTQYF. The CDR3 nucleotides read TGTGCCAGCAGCGCCCGCGTAGTTGAGGAGGATACGCAGTATTTT.

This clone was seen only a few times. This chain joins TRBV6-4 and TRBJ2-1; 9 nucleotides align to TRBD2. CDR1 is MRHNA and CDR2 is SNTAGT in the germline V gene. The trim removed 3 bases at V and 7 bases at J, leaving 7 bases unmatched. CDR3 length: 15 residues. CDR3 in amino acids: CASSEVSGSGNEQFF. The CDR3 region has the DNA TGTGCCAGCAGTGAGGTTAGCGGGAGTGGAAATGAGCAGTTCTTC.

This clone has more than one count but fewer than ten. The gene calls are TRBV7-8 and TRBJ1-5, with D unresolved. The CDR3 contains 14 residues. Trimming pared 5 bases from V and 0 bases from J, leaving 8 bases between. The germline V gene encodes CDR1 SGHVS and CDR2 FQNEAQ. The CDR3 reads CASSPQSSNQPQHF. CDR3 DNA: TGTGCCAGCAGCCCACAGAGTAGCAATCAGCCCCAGCATTTT.

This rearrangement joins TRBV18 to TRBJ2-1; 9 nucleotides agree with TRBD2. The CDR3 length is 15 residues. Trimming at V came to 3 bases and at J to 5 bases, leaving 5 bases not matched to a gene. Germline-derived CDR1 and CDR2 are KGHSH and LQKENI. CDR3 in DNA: TGTGCCAGCTCACCGGGGACTAGCCGGAACAATGAGCAGTTCTTC. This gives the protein CASSPGTSRNNEQFF.

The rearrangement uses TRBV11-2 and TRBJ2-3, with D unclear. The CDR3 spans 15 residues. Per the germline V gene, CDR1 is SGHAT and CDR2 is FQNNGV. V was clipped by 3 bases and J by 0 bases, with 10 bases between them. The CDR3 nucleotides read TGTGCCAGCAGCTTCTCGGGCTCTAGCACAGATACGCAGTATTTT. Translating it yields CASSFSGSSTDTQYF.

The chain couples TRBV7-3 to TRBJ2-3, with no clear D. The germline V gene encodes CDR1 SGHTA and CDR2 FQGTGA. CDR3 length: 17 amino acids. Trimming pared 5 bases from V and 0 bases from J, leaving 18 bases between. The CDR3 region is CASSPDTRLPSTDTQYF. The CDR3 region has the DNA TGTGCCAGCAGCCCAGATACTCGGCTTCCTAGCACAGATACGCAGTATTTT. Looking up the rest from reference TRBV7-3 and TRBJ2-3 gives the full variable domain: GAGVSQTPSNKVTEKGKYVELRCDPISGHTALYWYRQSLGQGPEFLIYFQGTGAADDSGLPNDRFFAVRPEGSVSTLKIQRTERGDSAVYLCASSPDTRLPSTDTQYFGPGTRLTVL.

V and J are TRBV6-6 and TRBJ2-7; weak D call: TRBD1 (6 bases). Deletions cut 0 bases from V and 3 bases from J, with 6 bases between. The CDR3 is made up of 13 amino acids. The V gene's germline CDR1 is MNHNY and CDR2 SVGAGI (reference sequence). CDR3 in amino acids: CASSYSTGYEQYF. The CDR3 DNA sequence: TGTGCCAGCAGTTACTCGACAGGCTACGAGCAGTACTTC.

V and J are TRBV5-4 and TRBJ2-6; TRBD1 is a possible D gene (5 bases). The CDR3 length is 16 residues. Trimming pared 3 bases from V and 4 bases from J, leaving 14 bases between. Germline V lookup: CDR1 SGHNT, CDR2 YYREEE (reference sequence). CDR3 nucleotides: TGTGCCAGCAGCTCCCCGCCCCCAGGGGGGGCCAACGTCCTGACTTTC. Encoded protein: CASSSPPPGGANVLTF.